This paragraph covers one T cell receptor (beta chain) sequence. This clonotype was counted between two and nine times. The specificity of this receptor is unknown. Base-call qualities are not available, and no considerably larger clone is one nucleotide away. The source of the sample is a study of human T cells and chemical hapten exposure (dated by TCRdb to the early 2020s). For context, the study as a whole: Libraries were combined into a pool for sequencing, and differences in TCR yield between samples came mainly from small differences in library volumes within the pool. Peripheral blood TCR repertoire changes were tracked in vivo in alopecia patients during primary and secondary sensitization to the hapten diphenylcyclopropenone (DPC). Both TCR alpha and TCR beta chains were sequenced from each blood RNA sample. What the research found in general, with its limitations: Repeated subsampling changed both the strength of the expansion versus patch-test correlation and the threshold at which that correlation became significant. DPC sensitization did not change the number of TCRs with a frequency above 1 in 1000, and there was no evidence of changes in global repertoire structure.

Library preparation used 5' RACE. The data were produced on an Illumina MiSeq. Library preparation attached unique molecular identifiers to individual cDNA molecules for quantitative, reproducible TCR counting. In the source study's methods: The median number of TCRs per sample was roughly 94,000, ranging from roughly 20,000 to 700,000. The Decombinator software suite was used to annotate V, J and CDR3 in the TCR reads. For PS versus PT1 abundance plots, all samples were subsampled to the same number of TCRs (28,000). TCRs were defined as expanded if absent before sensitization and observed at least eight times at the 2-week time point. Using fastp trimming at Q25 and MiXCR clonotype assembly, TCRdb reanalyzed the public sequencing data and kept in-frame beta chains. CDR3 protein duplicates are merged, each entry listing the most common genes and DNA. The V and J calls follow TCRdb's processing rather than the paper's. The table for this sample lists around 80,000 distinct CDR3 sequences; around 15% of them were counted only once. The ten largest clones capture nearly 7% of the sample.

Germline trimming: 6 bases from V, 7 bases from J; junction bases outside gene matches: 15. From the germline V gene (reference sequence), CDR1 is DFQATT and CDR2 is SNEGSKA. The cysteine opens and the phenylalanine closes a CDR3 of 15 amino acids. The only DNA kept is the CDR3, 45 bases in frame from the first base. Total RNA was isolated from unfractionated whole blood collected in Tempus Blood RNA tubes. Roughly five healthy volunteers acted as controls for TCR sequencing and had blood drawn at day 0, 2 weeks and 6 weeks. The chain was built from TRBV20-1 and TRBJ1-5; the junction holds 7 bases that match TRBD1. The origin of this receptor is a female donor in good health. The CDR3 region has the sequence CSAKKGAQIGQPQHF. In nucleotide form, the sequence is TGCAGTGCCAAGAAGGGGGCGCAAATAGGCCAGCCCCAGCATTTT.